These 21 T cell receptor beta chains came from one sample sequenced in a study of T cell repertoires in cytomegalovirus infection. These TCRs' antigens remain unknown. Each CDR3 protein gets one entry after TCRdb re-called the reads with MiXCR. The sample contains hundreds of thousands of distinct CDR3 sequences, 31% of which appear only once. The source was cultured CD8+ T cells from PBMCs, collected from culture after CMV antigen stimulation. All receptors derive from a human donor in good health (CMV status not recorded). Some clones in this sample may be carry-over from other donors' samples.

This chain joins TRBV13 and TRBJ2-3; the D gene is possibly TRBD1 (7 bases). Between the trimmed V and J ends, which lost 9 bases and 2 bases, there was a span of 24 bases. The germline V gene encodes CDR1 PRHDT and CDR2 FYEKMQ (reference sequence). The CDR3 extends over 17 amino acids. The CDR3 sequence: CASTDASGGPDTDTQYF. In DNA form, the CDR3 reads TGTGCCAGTACGGATGCATCAGGGGGGCCTGACACAGATACGCAGTATTTT.

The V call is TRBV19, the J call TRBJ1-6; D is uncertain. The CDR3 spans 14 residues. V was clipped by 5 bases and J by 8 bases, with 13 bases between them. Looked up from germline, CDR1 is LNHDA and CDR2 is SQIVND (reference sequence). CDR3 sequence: CASSPPGLHSPLHF. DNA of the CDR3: TGTGCCAGTAGTCCGCCGGGATTGCATTCACCCCTCCACTTT.

The CDR3 loop is CSVEGRQSPYEQYF. DNA of the CDR3: TGCAGCGTTGAAGGCAGGCAATCCCCCTACGAGCAGTACTTC. This rearrangement joins TRBV29-1 to TRBJ2-7; D is ambiguous. CDR3 size: 14 residues. Germline lookup yields CDR1 SQVTM and CDR2 ANQGSEA. Trimming pared 1 base from V and 2 bases from J, leaving 12 bases between.

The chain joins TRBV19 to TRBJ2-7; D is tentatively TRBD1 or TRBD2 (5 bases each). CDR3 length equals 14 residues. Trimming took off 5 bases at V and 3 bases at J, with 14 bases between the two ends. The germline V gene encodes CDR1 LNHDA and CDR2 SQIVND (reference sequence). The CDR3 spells CASSLGVTGYEQYF. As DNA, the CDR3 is TGTGCCAGTAGTTTGGGGGTTACAGGCTACGAGCAGTACTTC.

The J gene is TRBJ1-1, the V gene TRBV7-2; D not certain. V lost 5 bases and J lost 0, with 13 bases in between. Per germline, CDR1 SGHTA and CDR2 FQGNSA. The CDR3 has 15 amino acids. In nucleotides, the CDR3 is TGTGCCAGCAGCCCCCGCACGACTATGAACACTGAAGCTTTCTTT. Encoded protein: CASSPRTTMNTEAFF.

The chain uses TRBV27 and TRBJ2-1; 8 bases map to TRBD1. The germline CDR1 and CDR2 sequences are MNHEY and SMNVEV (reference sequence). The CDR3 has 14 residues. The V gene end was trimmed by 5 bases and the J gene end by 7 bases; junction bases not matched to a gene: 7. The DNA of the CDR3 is TGTGCCAGCAGTCCAGGGGGCTTCTCAAATGAGCAGTTCTTC. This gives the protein CASSPGGFSNEQFF.

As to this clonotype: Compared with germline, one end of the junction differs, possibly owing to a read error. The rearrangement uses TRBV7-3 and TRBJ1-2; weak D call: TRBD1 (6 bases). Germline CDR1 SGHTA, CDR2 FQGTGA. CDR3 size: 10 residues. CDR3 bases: TGTGCCAGCAGCGGGCGGACAGTTTTTTTC. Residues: CASSGRTVFF.

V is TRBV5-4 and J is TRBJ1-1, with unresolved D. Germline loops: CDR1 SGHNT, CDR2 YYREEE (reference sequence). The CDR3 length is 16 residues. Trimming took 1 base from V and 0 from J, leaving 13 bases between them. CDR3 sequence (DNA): TGTGCCAGCAGCTTGTACGAGGGTTCCTTGAACACTGAAGCTTTCTTT. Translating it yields CASSLYEGSLNTEAFF.

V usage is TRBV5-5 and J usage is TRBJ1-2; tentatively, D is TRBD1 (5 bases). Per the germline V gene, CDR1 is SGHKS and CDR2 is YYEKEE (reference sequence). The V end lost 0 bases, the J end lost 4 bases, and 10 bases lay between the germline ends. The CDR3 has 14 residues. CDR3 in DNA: TGTGCCAGCAGCTTGGGAGCAGGGACCTATGGCTACACCTTC. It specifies CASSLGAGTYGYTF. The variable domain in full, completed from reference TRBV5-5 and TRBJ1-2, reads DAGVTQSPTHLIKTRGQQVTLRCSPISGHKSVSWYQQVLGQGPQFIFQYYEKEERGRGNFPDRFSARQFPNYSSELNVNALLLGDSALYLCASSLGAGTYGYTFGSGTRLTVV.

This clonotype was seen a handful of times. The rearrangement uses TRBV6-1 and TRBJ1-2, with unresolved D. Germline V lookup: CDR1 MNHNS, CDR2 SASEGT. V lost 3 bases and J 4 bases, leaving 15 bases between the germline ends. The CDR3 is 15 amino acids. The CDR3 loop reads CASSETHFQFYGYTF. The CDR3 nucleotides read TGTGCCAGCAGTGAGACCCACTTTCAGTTCTATGGCTACACCTTC.

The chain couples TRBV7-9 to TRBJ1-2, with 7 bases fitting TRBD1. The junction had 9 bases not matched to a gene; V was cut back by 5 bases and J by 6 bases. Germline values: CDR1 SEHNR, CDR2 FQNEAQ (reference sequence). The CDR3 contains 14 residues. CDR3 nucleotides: TGTGCCAGCAGCCACAAGACAGGGTTTAATGGCTACACCTTC. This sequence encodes CASSHKTGFNGYTF.

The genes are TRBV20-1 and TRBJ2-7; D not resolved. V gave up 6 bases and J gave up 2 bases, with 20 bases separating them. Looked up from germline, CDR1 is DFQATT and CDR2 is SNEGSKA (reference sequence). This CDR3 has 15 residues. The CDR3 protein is CSAQDKGQVPYEQYV. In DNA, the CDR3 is TGCAGTGCCCAAGATAAGGGCCAGGTCCCCTACGAGCAGTACGTC.

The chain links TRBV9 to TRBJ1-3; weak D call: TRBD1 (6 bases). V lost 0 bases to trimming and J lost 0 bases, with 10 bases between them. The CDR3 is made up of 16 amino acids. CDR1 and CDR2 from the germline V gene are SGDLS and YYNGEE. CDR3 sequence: CASSVGGQDSGNTIYF. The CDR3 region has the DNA TGTGCCAGCAGCGTAGGGGGGCAGGACTCTGGAAACACCATATATTTT.

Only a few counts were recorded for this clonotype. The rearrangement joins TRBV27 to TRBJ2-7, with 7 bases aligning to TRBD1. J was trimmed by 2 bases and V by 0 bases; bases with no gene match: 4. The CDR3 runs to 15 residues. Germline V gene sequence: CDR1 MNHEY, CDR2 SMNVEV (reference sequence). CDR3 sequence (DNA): TGTGCCAGCAGTTTATCGCGGACAGGACCCTACGAGCAGTACTTC. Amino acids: CASSLSRTGPYEQYF.

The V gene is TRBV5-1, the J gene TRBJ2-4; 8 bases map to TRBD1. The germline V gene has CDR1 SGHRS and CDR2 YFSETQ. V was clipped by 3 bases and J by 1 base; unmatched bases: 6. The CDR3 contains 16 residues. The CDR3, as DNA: TGCGCCAGCAGCTGGACAGGGTTTGAGGCCAAAAACATTCAGTACTTC. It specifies CASSWTGFEAKNIQYF.

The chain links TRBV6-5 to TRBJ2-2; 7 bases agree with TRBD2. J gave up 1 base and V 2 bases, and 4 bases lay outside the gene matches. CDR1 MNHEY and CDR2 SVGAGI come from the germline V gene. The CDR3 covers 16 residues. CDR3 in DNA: TGTGCCAGCAGTTACCCTAGCGGAGTGAACACCGGGGAGCTGTTTTTT. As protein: CASSYPSGVNTGELFF.

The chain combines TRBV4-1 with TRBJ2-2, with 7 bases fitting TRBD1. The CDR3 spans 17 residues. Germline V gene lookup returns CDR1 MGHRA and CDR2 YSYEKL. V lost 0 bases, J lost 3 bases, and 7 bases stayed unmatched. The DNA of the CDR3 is TGCGCCAGCAGCCAAGACTTGGACAGGCGCTACACCGGGGAGCTGTTTTTT. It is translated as CASSQDLDRRYTGELFF.

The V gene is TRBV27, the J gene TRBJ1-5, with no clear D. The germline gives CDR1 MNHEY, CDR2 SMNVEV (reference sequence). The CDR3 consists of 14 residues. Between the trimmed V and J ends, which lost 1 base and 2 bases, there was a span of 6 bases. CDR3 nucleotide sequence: TGTGCCAGCAGTTTATGGGTCGGCAATCAGCCCCAGCATTTT. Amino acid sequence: CASSLWVGNQPQHF.

CDR3 region: CATSTRQASTDTQYF. The DNA for the CDR3 is TGTGCCACCAGCACCAGACAGGCTAGCACAGATACGCAGTATTTT. V gene TRBV15 combines with J gene TRBJ2-3; a weak D match, TRBD1 (6 bases). The V gene lost 4 bases and the J gene lost 0 bases, with 11 bases spanning the gap. The CDR3 totals 15 residues. Germline CDR1 reads LNHNV; CDR2 reads YYDKDF (reference sequence).

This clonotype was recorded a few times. The CDR3 reads CASSLGPYRGNEQFF. The CDR3 DNA is TGTGCCAGCAGCTTAGGACCGTACAGGGGCAATGAGCAGTTCTTC. The chain couples TRBV7-2 to TRBJ2-1; 7 nucleotides agree with TRBD1. Per the germline V gene, CDR1 is SGHTA and CDR2 is FQGNSA. V gave up 1 base and J gave up 6 bases; unmatched junction bases: 6. The CDR3 runs 15 residues. Full variable domain (missing parts from reference TRBV7-2 and TRBJ2-1): GAGVSQSPSNKVTEKGKDVELRCDPISGHTALYWYRQSLGQGLEFLIYFQGNSAPDKSGLPSDRFSAERTGGSVSTLTIQRTQQEDSAVYLCASSLGPYRGNEQFFGPGTRLTVL.

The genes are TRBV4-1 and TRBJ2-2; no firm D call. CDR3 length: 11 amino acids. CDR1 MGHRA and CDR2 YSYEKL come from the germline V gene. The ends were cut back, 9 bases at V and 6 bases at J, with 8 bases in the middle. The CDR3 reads CASEKAGELFF. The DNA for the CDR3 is TGCGCCAGTGAAAAGGCCGGGGAGCTGTTTTTT.